This T cell receptor beta chain originates from a study of T cells in Graves' hyperthyroidism and ophthalmopathy. About the study: The initial diagnosis was the point when peripheral blood was collected, ahead of any treatment.

Amplification yielded TCR beta CDR3 regions, with RNA transcripts as the source. The HTBI primer set served for first-round RT-PCR of the TCR CDR3. TCRdb analysed the multiplex PCR reads with MiXCR anew, one entry per CDR3 protein. The data contain hundreds of thousands of distinct CDR3 sequences, 14% of them singletons. This CDR3 region has 16 residues. Germline V CDR1 and CDR2: WNHNN, SYGVQD (reference sequence). Germline trimming cut 6 bases from V and 7 bases from J; bases unmatched to any gene: 10. Newly diagnosed hyperthyroidism, duration under 2 months, in patients aged 18 to 65. The source of the PBMCs was more than 9.5 ml of fresh peripheral blood.

The receptor's source is a woman between 18 and 29 years old with Graves' hyperthyroidism. What was sequenced was blood. The chain combines TRBV10-1 with TRBJ2-1; TRBD1 aligns across 12 bases. CDR3 loop: CASSAWGQGALNEQFF. CDR3 bases: TGCGCCAGCAGCGCGTGGGGACAGGGGGCGTTGAATGAGCAGTTCTTC.